The 17 T cell receptor beta chains presented below share a single source sample, sequenced in a study of blood T cell repertoires in COVID-19. Generated by immunoSEQ multiplex PCR, the TCRdb table keeps only in-frame clones and is missing some. The sample yields just over 650,000 clones, 85% to 90% seen once. The sequenced sample was peripheral blood. Receptors were obtained from a woman between 18 and 30 years old with acute or convalescent COVID-19.

The chain couples TRBV4-1 to TRBJ2-1; possibly TRBD2 for D (5 bases). The CDR3 contains 16 residues. The V end was cut by 1 base, the J end by 2 bases, with 12 bases between. Germline lookup yields CDR1 MGHRA and CDR2 YSYEKL. CDR3 DNA sequence: TGCGCCAGCAGCCAAGGTCCGGGATACACCTACAATGAGCAGTTCTTC. This sequence encodes CASSQGPGYTYNEQFF.

The genes are TRBV3-1 (or the pseudogene TRBV3-2) and TRBJ1-2, with D maybe TRBD1 (5 bases). V was cut by 0 bases and J by 5 bases, with 16 bases left in between. CDR1 is LGHDT, CDR2 YNNKEL, per germline (reference sequence). There are 16 residues in the CDR3. The CDR3 DNA sequence: TGTGCCAGCAGCCAAGAAGTTAGGTTTAAGGGGTATGGCTACACCTTC. Residues: CASSQEVRFKGYGYTF.

V and J are TRBV24-1 and TRBJ1-4; 7 bases agree with TRBD1. V gave up 7 bases and J gave up 10 bases; unmatched junction bases: 5. The germline CDR1 and CDR2 sequences are KGHDR and SFDVKD. The CDR3 consists of 12 residues. The chain's CDR3 is CATRVQGRKLFF. CDR3 in DNA: TGTGCCACCAGGGTACAGGGGCGAAAACTGTTTTTT.

The rearrangement links TRBV3-1 (or the pseudogene TRBV3-2) to TRBJ2-7; D not certain. Trimming removed 1 base from V and 3 bases from J, with 13 bases in between. Germline loops: CDR1 LGHDT, CDR2 YNNKEL (reference sequence). This CDR3 has 15 residues. This CDR3 is CASSQGGSSSYEQYF. The CDR3 coding sequence is TGTGCCAGCAGCCAAGGAGGAAGCAGTAGCTACGAGCAGTACTTC.

The count of this clone is one. The sample contains more than one DNA sequence encoding this CDR3. This rearrangement joins TRBV5-6 to TRBJ1-2; D gene unclear. CDR3 length: 13 residues. Germline CDR1 is SGHDT and CDR2 is YYEEEE. V dropped 1 base and J dropped 2 bases, with 6 bases sitting between them. The CDR3 sequence: CASSLPGNYGYTF. CDR3 DNA sequence: TGTGCCAGCAGCTTGCCCGGGAACTATGGCTACACCTTC.

V usage is TRBV27 and J usage is TRBJ1-5; 8 nucleotides align to TRBD1. V trimming: 5 bases; J trimming: 2 bases; junction bases outside the gene matches: 8. The CDR3 is made up of 16 amino acids. The germline CDR1 and CDR2 sequences are MNHEY and SMNVEV (reference sequence). DNA of the CDR3: TGTGCCAGCAGTGCACAGGGGGGGATGGGCAATCAGCCCCAGCATTTT. Translation gives CASSAQGGMGNQPQHF.

This rearrangement joins TRBV11-2 to TRBJ2-3, with D possibly being TRBD1 (5 bases). V lost 1 base, J lost 0 bases, and 8 bases lay in between. This CDR3 has 15 amino acids. CDR1 SGHAT and CDR2 FQNNGV come from the germline V gene. The CDR3 sequence: CASSLGWGSTDTQYF. The CDR3 nucleotides read TGTGCCAGCAGCTTAGGCTGGGGCAGCACAGATACGCAGTATTTT.

J is TRBJ2-1 and V is TRBV28; possible D gene TRBD2, 7 bases. The V end lost 11 bases, the J end lost 8 bases, and 13 bases lay between the germline ends. The length of the CDR3 is 11 residues. Germline V CDR1 and CDR2: MDHEN, SYDVKM. The CDR3 DNA reads as TGTGCCTCCGAGGGGGGGTATGAGCAGTTCTTC. Translating gives CASEGGYEQFF.

The rearrangement links TRBV7-9 to TRBJ1-2; 7 positions agree with TRBD1. The CDR3 sequence is 13 residues long. After removal of 5 bases from V and 7 bases from J, the junction contained 7 bases not matched to a gene. Germline V gene data show CDR1 as SEHNR and CDR2 as FQNEAQ (reference sequence). CDR3 bases: TGTGCCAGCAGCACCGGACAGGTGGTTGGCTACACCTTC. Its protein product is CASSTGQVVGYTF.

In this sample, this clone turned up a few times. The rearrangement uses TRBV9 and TRBJ1-1, with D possibly TRBD1 on 6 matching bases. This CDR3 region has 15 residues. V lost 4 bases to trimming and J lost 1 base, with 14 bases between them. CDR1 and CDR2 (germline): SGDLS, YYNGEE. The CDR3 DNA reads as TGTGCCAGCAGCCCCCGCGGGGGGGCGAACACTGAAGCTTTCTTT. Protein product: CASSPRGGANTEAFF.

V gene TRBV14 combines with J gene TRBJ2-7; TRBD1 matches 9 bases. Germline loops: CDR1 SGHDN, CDR2 FVKESK. This CDR3 has 17 amino acids. With V trimmed by 10 bases and J by 3 bases, 19 bases remained unmatched. This CDR3 reads CATSTGGFFCFRYEQYF. In DNA form, the CDR3 reads TGTGCCACCAGTACAGGGGGCTTCTTTTGCTTTCGCTACGAGCAGTACTTC.

V gene TRBV19 combines with J gene TRBJ2-2; 7 bases align to TRBD1. V trimming: 0 bases; J trimming: 4 bases; junction bases outside the gene matches: 17. The CDR3 extends over 20 amino acids. Germline V gene sequence: CDR1 LNHDA, CDR2 SQIVND (reference sequence). CDR3 sequence (DNA): TGTGCCAGTAGTATAGATCTCGACAGGGTGGGGATCTTTGGCACCGGGGAGCTGTTTTTT. This codes for CASSIDLDRVGIFGTGELFF.

J is TRBJ1-5 and V is TRBV2; no firm D call. The CDR3 has 14 residues. Trimming shortened V by 7 bases and J by 7 bases, and 17 bases separated the two germline ends. Germline V lookup: CDR1 SNHLY, CDR2 FYNNEI. The chain's CDR3 is CASKREEGGQPQHF. Written as DNA, the CDR3 is TGTGCCAGCAAACGGGAAGAGGGAGGACAGCCCCAGCATTTT.

The chain recombines TRBV11-1 with TRBJ2-7; D gene unclear. Germline CDR1 is SGHAT and CDR2 is FQDESV (reference sequence). The V and J ends lost 1 base and 4 bases respectively, with 14 bases between them. CDR3 size: 15 residues. The DNA of the CDR3 is TGTGCCAGCAGCTTAGAAAGAATAGACACGTACGAGCAGTACTTC. Protein product: CASSLERIDTYEQYF.

The chain combines TRBV11-2 with TRBJ2-7; TRBD1 agrees at 7 bases. The germline V gene encodes CDR1 SGHAT and CDR2 FQNNGV. This CDR3 has 16 residues. After removal of 5 bases from V and 3 bases from J, the junction contained 13 bases not matched to a gene. The CDR3 here is CASSASGTVPLYEQYF. In DNA form, the CDR3 reads TGTGCCAGCAGCGCCTCCGGGACAGTGCCCCTCTACGAGCAGTACTTC.

V and J are TRBV11-2 and TRBJ1-4; 7 bases fit TRBD1. This CDR3 region has 16 residues. Per the germline V gene, CDR1 is SGHAT and CDR2 is FQNNGV. V lost 5 bases and J lost 8; bases outside the gene matches: 14. CDR3 sequence reads: CASSPRSGTEEEKLFF. CDR3 bases: TGTGCCAGCAGCCCGCGCTCCGGGACAGAGGAGGAAAAACTGTTTTTT.

The chain employs TRBV9 and TRBJ2-1, with D uncertain. V was cut by 0 bases and J by 6 bases, with 7 bases left in between. CDR1 is SGDLS and CDR2 is YYNGEE in the germline V gene. The CDR3 is 13 amino acids. The CDR3: CASSVGQTNEQFF. The CDR3 region has the DNA TGTGCCAGCAGCGTAGGACAAACCAATGAGCAGTTCTTC.